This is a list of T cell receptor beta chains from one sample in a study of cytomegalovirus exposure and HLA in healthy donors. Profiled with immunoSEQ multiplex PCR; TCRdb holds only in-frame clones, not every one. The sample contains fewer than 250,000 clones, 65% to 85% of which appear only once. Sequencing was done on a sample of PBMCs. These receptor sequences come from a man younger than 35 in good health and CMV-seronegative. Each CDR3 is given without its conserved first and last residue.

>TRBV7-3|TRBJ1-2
ASSFVRGQGYT
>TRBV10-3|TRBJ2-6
AISVGDRGSGANVLT
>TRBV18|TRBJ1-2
ASSPLRDRTSNYGYT
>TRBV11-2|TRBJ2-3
ASSLFTSGATDTQY
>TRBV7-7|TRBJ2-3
ASSLASATDTQY
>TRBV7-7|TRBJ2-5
ASSPRGGREETQY
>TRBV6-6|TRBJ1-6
ASSYVGREGSPLH
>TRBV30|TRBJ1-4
AWSGGLEKLF
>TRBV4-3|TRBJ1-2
ASSQGSGDGGYT
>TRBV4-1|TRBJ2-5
ASSQPLAGGPHQETQY
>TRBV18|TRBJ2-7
ASSSSYEQY
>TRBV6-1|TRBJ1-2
ASRDNPRYGYT
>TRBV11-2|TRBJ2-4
ASSLDPARGAEDIQY
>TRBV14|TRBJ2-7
ASSQDRGGLAGGLRLYEQY
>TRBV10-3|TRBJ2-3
AITSTLRAGGITDTQY
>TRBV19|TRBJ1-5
ASSIASNQPQH
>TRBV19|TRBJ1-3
ASSVSSGNTIY
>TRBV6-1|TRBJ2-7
ASSDLNPRADEQY
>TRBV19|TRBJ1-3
ASSISQGSGNTIY
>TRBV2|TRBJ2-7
ASRRQGNAYEQY
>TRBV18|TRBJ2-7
ASSATSGSTYEQY
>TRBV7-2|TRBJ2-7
ASSSYYEQY
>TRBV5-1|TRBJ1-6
ASSLDEGLTGNNSPLH
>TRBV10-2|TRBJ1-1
ASTDRGPAEAF
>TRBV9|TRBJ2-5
ASSVDPAGGGETQY
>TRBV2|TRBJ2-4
ASGPGQVLAKNIQY
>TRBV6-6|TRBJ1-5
ASSPPRLNQPQH
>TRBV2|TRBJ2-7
ASSERGGGAAARYEQY
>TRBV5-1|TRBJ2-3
ASSLGPSGSTDTQY
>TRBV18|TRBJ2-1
ASSPLVGDEQF
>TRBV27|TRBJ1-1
ASSLYGGPLNTEAF
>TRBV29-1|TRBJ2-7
SVRTSGALKEQY
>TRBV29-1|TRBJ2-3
SVEGELAGGGDTQY
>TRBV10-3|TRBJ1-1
AISDGDSLWTEAF
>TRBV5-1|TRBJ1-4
ASSLGSTTQEKLF
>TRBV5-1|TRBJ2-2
ASSLAQANTGELF
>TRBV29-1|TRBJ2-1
RVVGAGGGENEQF
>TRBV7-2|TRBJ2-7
ASSAGGGIYEQY
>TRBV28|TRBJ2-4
ASIPGDRDSNIQY
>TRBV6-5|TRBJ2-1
ASSYRWAGSYNEQF
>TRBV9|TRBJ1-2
ASSVNTGSYGYT
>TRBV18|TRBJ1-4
ASSPSGLQGTNEKLF
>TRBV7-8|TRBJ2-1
ASSLGTSGGNEQF
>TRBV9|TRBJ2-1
ASSVGPSGPYNEQF